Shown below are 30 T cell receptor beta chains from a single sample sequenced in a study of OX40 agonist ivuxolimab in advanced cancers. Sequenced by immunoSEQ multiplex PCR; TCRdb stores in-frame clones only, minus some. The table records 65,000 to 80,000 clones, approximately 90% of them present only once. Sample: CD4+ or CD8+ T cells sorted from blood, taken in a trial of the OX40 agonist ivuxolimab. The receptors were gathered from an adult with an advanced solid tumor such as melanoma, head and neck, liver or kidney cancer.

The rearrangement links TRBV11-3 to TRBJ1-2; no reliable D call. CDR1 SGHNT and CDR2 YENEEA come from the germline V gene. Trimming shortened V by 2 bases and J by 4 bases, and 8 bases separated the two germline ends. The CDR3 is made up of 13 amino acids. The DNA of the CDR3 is TGTGCCAGCAGCTTACCGGGTTTCTATGGCTACACCTTC. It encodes CASSLPGFYGYTF.

The CDR3 nucleotides are TGTGCCAGCAGCTACCCCCCGGGGACAGCCAATGAAAAACTGTTTTTT. Its protein product is CASSYPPGTANEKLFF. The chain couples TRBV7-9 to TRBJ1-4; 7 nucleotides match TRBD1. From germline, CDR1 is SEHNR and CDR2 FQNEAQ (reference sequence). CDR3 length: 16 residues. The trim removed 4 bases at V and 5 bases at J, leaving 10 bases unmatched.

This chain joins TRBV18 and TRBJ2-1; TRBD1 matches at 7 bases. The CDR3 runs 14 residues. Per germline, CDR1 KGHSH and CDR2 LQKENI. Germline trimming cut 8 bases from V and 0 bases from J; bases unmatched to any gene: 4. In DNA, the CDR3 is TGTGCCAGCACGACAGGGAGCTCCTACAATGAGCAGTTCTTC. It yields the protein CASTTGSSYNEQFF.

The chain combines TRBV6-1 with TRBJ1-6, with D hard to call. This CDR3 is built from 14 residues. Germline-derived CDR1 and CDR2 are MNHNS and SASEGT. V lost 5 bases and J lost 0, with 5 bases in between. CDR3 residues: CASSKSSYNSPLHF. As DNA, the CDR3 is TGTGCCAGCAGTAAGAGCTCCTATAATTCACCCCTCCACTTT.

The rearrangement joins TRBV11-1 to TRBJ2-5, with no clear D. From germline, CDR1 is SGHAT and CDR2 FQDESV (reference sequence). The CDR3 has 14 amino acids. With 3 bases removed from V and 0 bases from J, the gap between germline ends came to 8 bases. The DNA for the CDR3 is TGTGCCAGCAGCTTCCCACACAACCAAGAGACCCAGTACTTC. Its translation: CASSFPHNQETQYF.

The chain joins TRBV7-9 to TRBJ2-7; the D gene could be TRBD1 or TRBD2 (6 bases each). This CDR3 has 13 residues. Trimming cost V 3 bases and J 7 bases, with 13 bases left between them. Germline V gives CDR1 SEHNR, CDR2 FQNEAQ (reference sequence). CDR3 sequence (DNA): TGTGCCAGCAGCTTCCCGGGGGCTCGGGAGCAGTACTTC. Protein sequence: CASSFPGAREQYF.

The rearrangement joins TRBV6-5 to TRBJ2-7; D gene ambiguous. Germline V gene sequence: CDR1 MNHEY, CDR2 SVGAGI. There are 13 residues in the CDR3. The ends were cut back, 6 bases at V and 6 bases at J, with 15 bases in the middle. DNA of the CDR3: TGTGCCAGCAGCTTGGCCCCGAGCCTCGAGCAGTACTTC. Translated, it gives CASSLAPSLEQYF.

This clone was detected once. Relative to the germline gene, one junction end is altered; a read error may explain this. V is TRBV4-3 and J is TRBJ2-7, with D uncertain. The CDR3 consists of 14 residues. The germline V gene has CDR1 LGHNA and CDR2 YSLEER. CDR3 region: CVSSQVTRSYEQYF. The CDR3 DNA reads TGCGTCAGCAGCCAAGTTACCCGCTCCTACGAGCAGTACTTC.

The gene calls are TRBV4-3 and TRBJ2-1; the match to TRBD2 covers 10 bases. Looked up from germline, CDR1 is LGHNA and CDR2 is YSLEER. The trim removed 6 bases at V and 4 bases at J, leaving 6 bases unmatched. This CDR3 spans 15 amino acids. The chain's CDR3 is CASRLTSGPYNEQFF. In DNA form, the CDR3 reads TGCGCCAGCAGGCTGACTAGCGGGCCTTACAATGAGCAGTTCTTC.

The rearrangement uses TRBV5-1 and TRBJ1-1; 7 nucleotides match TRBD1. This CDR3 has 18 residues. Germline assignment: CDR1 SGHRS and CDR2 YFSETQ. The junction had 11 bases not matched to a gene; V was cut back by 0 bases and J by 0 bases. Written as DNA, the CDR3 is TGCGCCAGCAGCTTGGCCTCTAGGACAGGATTCATGAACACTGAAGCTTTCTTT. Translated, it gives CASSLASRTGFMNTEAFF.

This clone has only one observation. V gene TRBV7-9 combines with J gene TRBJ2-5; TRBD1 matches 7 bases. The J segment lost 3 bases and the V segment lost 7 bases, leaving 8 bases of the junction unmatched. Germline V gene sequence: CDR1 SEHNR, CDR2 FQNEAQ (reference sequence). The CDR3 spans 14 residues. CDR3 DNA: TGTGCCAGCAAGTTACTAGGGGGCGAAGAGACCCAGTACTTC. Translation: CASKLLGGEETQYF.

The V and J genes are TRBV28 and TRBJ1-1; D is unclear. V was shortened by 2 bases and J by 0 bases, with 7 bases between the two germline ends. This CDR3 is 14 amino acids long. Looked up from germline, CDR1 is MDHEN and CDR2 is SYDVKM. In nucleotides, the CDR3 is TGTGCCAGCAGTTTAAGGCCCATGAACACTGAAGCTTTCTTT. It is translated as CASSLRPMNTEAFF.

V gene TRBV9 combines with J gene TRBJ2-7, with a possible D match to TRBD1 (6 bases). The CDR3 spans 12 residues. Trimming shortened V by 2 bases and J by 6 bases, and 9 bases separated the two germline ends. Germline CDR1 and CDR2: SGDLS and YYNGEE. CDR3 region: CASSVTGTEQYF. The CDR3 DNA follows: TGTGCCAGCAGCGTTACAGGGACCGAGCAGTACTTC. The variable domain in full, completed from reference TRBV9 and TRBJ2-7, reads DSGVTQTPKHLITATGQRVTLRCSPRSGDLSVYWYQQSLDQGLQFLIQYYNGEERAKGNILERFSAQQFPDLHSELNLSSLELGDSALYFCASSVTGTEQYFGPGTRLTVT.

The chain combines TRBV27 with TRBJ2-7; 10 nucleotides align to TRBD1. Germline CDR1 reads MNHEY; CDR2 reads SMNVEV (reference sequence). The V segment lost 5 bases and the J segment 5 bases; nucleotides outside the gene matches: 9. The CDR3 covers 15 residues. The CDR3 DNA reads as TGTGCCAGCAGTCTCCGGGACAGGGGACACCACGAGCAGTACTTC. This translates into CASSLRDRGHHEQYF.

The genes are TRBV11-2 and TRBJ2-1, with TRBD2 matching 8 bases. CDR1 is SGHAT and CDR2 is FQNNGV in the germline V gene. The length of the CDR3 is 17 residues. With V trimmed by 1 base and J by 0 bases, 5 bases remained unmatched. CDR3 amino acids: CASSLVLAGGSYNEQFF. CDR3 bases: TGTGCCAGCAGCTTAGTCCTGGCGGGAGGCTCCTACAATGAGCAGTTCTTC.

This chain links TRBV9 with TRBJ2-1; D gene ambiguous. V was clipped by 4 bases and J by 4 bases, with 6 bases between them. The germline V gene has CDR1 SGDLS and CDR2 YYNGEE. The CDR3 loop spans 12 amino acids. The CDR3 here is CASSLKYNEQFF. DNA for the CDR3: TGTGCCAGCAGCTTAAAATACAATGAGCAGTTCTTC.

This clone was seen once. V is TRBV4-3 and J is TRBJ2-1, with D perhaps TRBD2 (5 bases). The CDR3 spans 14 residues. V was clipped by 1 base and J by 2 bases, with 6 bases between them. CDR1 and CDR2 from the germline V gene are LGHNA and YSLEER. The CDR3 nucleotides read TGCGCCAGCAGCCAAGGAGGGACCTACAATGAGCAGTTCTTC. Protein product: CASSQGGTYNEQFF.

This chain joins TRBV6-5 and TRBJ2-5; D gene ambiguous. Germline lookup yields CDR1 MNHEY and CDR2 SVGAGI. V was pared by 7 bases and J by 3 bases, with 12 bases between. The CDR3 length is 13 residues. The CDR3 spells CASTTLGKETQYF. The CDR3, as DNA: TGTGCCAGCACCACTTTGGGTAAAGAGACCCAGTACTTC.

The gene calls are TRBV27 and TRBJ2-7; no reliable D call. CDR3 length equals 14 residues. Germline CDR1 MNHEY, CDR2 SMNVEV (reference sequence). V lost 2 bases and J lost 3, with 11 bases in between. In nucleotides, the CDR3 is TGTGCCAGCAGTTTAACTAATGGGGTCTACGAGCAGTACTTC. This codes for CASSLTNGVYEQYF.

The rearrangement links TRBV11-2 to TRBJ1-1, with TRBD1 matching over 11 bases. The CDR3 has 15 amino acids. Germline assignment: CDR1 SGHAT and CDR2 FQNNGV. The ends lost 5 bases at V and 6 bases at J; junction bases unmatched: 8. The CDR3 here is CASSVPGQGVSEAFF. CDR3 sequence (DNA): TGTGCCAGCAGCGTACCGGGACAGGGGGTTTCTGAAGCTTTCTTT.

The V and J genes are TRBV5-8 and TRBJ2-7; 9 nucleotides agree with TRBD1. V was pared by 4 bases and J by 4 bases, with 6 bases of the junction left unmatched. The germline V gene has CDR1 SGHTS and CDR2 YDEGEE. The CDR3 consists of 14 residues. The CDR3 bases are TGTGCCAGCAGCCTCGGGACAGGGACTTACGAGCAGTACTTC. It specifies CASSLGTGTYEQYF.

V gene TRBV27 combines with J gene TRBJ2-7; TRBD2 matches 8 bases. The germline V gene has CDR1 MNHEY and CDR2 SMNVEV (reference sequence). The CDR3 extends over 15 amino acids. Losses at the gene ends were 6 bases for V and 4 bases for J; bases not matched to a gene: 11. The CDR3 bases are TGTGCCAGCAGCTGGTCGGCCGGGGGGGGTTACGAGCAGTACTTC. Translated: CASSWSAGGGYEQYF.

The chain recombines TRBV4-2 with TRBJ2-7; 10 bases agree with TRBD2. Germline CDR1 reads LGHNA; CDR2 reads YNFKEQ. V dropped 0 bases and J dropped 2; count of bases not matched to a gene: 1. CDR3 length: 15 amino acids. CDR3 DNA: TGTGCCAGCAGCCAAGAGACTAGCGGGCCCTACGAGCAGTACTTC. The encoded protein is CASSQETSGPYEQYF.

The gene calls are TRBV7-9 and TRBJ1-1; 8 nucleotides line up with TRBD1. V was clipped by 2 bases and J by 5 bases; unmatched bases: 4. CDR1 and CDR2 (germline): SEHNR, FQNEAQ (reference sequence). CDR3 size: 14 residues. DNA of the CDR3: TGTGCCAGCAGCTTACTAGACAGGGGAACTGAAGCTTTCTTT. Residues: CASSLLDRGTEAFF.

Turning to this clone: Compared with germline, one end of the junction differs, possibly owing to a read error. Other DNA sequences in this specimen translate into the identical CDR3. The CDR3 reads CASSATKNKIRVYTDTQYF. CDR3 coding DNA: TGTGCCAGCAGCGCAACTAAAAACAAGATAAGGGTTTACACAGATACACAGTATTTT. This chain links TRBV6-4 with TRBJ2-3; D is uncertain. The CDR3 covers 19 residues. Germline lookup yields CDR1 MRHNA and CDR2 SNTAGT.

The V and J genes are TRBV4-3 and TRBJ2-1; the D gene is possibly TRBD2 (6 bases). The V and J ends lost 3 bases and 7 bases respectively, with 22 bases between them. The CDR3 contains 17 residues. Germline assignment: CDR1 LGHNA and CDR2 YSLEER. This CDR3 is CASSQAPTGRAGNEQFF. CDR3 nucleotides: TGCGCCAGCAGCCAGGCTCCAACGGGGCGGGCGGGAAATGAGCAGTTCTTC.

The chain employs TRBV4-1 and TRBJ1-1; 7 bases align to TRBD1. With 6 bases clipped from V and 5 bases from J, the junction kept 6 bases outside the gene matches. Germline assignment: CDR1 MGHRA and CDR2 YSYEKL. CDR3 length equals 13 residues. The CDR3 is CASSDRAGTEAFF. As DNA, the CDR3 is TGCGCCAGCAGTGACAGGGCGGGTACTGAAGCTTTCTTT.

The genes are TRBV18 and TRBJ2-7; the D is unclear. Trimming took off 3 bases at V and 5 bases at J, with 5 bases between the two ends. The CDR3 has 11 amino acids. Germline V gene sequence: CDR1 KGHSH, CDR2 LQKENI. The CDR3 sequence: CASSPPDEQYF. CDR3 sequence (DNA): TGTGCCAGCTCACCGCCGGACGAGCAGTACTTC.

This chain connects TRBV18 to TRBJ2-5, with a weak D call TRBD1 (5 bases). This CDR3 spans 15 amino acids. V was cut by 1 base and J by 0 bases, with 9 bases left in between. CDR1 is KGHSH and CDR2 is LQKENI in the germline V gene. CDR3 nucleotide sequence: TGTGCCAGCTCACCACGACAGAACGACCAAGAGACCCAGTACTTC. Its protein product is CASSPRQNDQETQYF. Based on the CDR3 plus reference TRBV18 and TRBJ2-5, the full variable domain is NAGVMQNPRHLVRRRGQEARLRCSPMKGHSHVYWYRQLPEEGLKFMVYLQKENIIDESGMPKERFSAEFPKEGPSILRIQQVVRGDSAAYFCASSPRQNDQETQYFGPGTRLLVL.

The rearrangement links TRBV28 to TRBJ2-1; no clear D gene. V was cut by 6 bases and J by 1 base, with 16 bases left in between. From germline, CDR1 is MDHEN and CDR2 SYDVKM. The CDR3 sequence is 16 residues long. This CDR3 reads CASRPSVGESYNEQFF. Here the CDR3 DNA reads TGTGCCAGCAGGCCGAGCGTCGGAGAATCCTACAATGAGCAGTTCTTC.